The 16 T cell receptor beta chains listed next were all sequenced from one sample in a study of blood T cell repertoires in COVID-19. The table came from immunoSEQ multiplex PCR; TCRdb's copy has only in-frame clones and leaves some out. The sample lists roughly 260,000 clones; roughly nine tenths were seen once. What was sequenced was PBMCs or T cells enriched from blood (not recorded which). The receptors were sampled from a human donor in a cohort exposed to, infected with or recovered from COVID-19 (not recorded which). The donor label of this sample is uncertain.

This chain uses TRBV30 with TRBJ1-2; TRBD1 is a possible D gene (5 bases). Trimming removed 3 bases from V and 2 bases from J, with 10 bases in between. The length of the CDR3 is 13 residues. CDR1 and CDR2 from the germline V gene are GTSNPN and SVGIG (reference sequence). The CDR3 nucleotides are TGTGCCTGGAGAGGGACTTTAAACTATGGCTACACCTTC. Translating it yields CAWRGTLNYGYTF.

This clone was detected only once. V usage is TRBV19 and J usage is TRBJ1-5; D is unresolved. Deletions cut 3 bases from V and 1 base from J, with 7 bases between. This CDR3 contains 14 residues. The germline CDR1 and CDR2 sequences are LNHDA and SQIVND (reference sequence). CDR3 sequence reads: CASSIRESNQPQHF. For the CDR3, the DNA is TGTGCCAGTAGTATCCGGGAGAGCAATCAGCCCCAGCATTTT.

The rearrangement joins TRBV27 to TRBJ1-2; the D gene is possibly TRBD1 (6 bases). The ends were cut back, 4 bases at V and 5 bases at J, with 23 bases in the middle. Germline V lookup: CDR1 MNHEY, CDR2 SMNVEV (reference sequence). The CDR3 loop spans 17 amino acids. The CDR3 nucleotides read TGTGCCAGCAGTTACAGGGACGGCCGGAATTTTCCTTATGGCTACACCTTC. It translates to CASSYRDGRNFPYGYTF.

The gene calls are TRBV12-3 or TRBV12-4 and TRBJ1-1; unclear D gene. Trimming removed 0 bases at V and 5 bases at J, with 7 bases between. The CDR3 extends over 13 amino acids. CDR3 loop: CASSLARETEAFF. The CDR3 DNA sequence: TGTGCCAGCAGTTTAGCGCGTGAGACTGAAGCTTTCTTT.

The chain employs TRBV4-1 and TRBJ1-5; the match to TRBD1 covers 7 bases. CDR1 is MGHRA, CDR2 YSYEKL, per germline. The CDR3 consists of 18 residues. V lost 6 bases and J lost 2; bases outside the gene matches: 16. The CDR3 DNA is TGCGCCAGCAGGCAACTCTTCAAGGGGGCGAAAGGCAATCAGCCCCAGCATTTT. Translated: CASRQLFKGAKGNQPQHF.

The DNA of the CDR3 is TGCGCCAGCAGCCCCAGGCCGGGACAGGGGCTTGGAGAGACCCAGTACTTC. Translated, it gives CASSPRPGQGLGETQYF. The rearrangement links TRBV5-1 to TRBJ2-5, with 10 bases matching TRBD1. With 4 bases clipped from V and 4 bases from J, the junction kept 13 bases outside the gene matches. The CDR3 has 17 amino acids. CDR1 SGHRS and CDR2 YFSETQ come from the germline V gene.

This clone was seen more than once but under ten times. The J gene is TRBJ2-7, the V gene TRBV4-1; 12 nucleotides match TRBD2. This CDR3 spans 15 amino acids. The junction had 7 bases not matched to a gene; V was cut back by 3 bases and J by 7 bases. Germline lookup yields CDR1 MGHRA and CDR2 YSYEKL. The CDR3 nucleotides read TGCGCCAGCAGCCAGCCCCTAGCGGGGGGGCAAGAGCAGTACTTC. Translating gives CASSQPLAGGQEQYF.

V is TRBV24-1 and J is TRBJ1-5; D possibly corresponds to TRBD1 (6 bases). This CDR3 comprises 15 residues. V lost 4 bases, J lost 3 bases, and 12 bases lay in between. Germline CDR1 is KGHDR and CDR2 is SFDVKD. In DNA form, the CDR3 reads TGTGCCACCAGTGACCGCGGACAGCCCAATCAGCCCCAGCATTTT. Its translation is CATSDRGQPNQPQHF.

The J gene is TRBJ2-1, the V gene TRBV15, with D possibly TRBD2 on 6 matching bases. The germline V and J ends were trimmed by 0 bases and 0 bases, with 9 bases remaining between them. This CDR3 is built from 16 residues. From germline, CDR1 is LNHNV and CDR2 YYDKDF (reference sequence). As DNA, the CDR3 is TGTGCCACCAGCAGAGACCGGGGGAGCTCCTACAATGAGCAGTTCTTC. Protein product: CATSRDRGSSYNEQFF.

In nucleotides, the CDR3 is TGTGCCAGCAGTTACGGGACTAGCGGAGACTACGAGCAGTACTTC. This sequence encodes CASSYGTSGDYEQYF. The chain joins TRBV6-5 to TRBJ2-7; TRBD2 aligns across 11 bases. Per the germline V gene, CDR1 is MNHEY and CDR2 is SVGAGI. The CDR3 has 15 amino acids. Trimming cost V 2 bases and J 3 bases; bases outside gene matches: 3.

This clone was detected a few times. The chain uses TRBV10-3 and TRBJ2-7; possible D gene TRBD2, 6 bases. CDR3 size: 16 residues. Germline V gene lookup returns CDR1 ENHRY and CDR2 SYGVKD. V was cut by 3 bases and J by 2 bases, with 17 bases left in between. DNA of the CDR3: TGTGCCATCAGTGATCTCGCGGGGCGGCAGACCTACGAGCAGTACTTC. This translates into CAISDLAGRQTYEQYF.

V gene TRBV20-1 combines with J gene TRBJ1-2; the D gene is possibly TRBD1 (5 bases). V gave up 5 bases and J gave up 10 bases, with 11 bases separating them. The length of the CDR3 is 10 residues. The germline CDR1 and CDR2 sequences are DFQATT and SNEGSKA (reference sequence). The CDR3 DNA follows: TGCAGTGCTGGGGGGGACTTCTACACCTTC. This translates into CSAGGDFYTF.

In DNA, the CDR3 is TGTGCCAGTAGTATACCCCCTCTCGACAGCTACTACACTGAAGCTTTCTTT. This translates into CASSIPPLDSYYTEAFF. The J gene is TRBJ1-1, the V gene TRBV19; maybe TRBD1 (5 bases). Germline CDR1 LNHDA, CDR2 SQIVND (reference sequence). Trimming left V 2 bases short and J 3 bases short, with 19 bases between. The CDR3 contains 17 residues.

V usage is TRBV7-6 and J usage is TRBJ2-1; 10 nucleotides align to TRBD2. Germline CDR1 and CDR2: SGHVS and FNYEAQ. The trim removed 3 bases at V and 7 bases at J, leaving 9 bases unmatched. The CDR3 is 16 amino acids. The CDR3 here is CASSFLSGGAGNEQFF. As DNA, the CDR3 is TGTGCCAGCAGCTTTTTAAGCGGGGGGGCCGGGAATGAGCAGTTCTTC.

CDR3 residues: CASSIRSVRGPNTEAFF. The CDR3 region has the DNA TGTGCCAGTAGTATAAGGTCGGTGCGGGGGCCGAACACTGAAGCTTTCTTT. The V call is TRBV19, the J call TRBJ1-1, with a possible D match to TRBD1 (6 bases). CDR3 length: 17 residues. Looked up from germline, CDR1 is LNHDA and CDR2 is SQIVND (reference sequence). Trimming stripped 2 bases from V and 1 base from J, with 17 bases between. Supplemented by reference TRBV19 and TRBJ1-1, the full variable domain reads DGGITQSPKYLFRKEGQNVTLSCEQNLNHDAMYWYRQDPGQGLRLIYYSQIVNDFQKGDIAEGYSVSREKKESFPLTVTSAQKNPTAFYLCASSIRSVRGPNTEAFFGQGTRLTVV.

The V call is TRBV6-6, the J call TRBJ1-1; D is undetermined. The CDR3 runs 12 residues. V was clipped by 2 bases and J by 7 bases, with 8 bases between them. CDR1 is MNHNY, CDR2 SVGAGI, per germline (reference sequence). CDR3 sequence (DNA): TGTGCCAGCAGTTACCTGGCAGTTGAAGCTTTCTTT. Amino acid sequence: CASSYLAVEAFF.